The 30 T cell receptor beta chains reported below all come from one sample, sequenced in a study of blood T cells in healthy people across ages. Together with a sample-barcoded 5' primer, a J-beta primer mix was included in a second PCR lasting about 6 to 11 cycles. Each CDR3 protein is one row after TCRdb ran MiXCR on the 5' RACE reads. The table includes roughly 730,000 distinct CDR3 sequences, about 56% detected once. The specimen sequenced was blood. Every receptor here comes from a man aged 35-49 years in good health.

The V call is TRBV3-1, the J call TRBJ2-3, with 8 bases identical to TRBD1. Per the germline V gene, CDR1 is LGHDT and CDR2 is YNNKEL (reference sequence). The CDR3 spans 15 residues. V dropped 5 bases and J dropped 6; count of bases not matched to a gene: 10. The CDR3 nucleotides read TGTGCCAGCAGCTCGACGGGACAGGCGACGGATACGCAGTATTTT. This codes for CASSSTGQATDTQYF.

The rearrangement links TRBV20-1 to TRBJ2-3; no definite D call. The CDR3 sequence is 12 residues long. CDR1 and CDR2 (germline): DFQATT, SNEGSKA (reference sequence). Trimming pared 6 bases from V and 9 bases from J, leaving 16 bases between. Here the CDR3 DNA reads TGCAGTGCCCAAGACGAGGAGAGGACGCAGTATTTT. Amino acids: CSAQDEERTQYF.

This CDR3 reads CASSYILTTGTIFVARTQYF. The CDR3 DNA sequence: TGTGCCAGCAGCTATATACTGACGACCGGGACTATTTTTGTGGCAAGGACGCAGTATTTT. This chain uses TRBV7-8 with TRBJ2-3, with TRBD2 matching over 7 bases. The CDR3 extends over 20 amino acids. With 4 bases clipped from V and 9 bases from J, the junction kept 28 bases outside the gene matches. In germline, CDR1 is SGHVS, CDR2 FQNEAQ.

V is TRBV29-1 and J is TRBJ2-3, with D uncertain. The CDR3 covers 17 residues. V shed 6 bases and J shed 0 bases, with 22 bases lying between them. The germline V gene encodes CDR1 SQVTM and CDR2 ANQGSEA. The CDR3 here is CSVGGPQHNPSTDTQYF. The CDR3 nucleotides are TGCAGCGTGGGTGGGCCGCAGCACAACCCCAGCACAGATACGCAGTATTTT.

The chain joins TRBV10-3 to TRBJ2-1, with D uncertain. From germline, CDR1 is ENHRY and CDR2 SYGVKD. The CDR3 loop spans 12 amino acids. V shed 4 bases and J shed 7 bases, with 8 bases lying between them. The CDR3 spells CAISVVANEQFF. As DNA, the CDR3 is TGTGCCATCAGTGTGGTGGCTAATGAGCAGTTCTTC.

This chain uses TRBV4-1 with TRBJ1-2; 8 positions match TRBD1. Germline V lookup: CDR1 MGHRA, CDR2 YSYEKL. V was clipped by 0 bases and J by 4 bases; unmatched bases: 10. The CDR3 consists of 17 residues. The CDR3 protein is CASSQDLGTGRSYGYTF. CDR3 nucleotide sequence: TGCGCCAGCAGCCAAGATCTAGGGACAGGAAGGAGCTATGGCTACACCTTC.

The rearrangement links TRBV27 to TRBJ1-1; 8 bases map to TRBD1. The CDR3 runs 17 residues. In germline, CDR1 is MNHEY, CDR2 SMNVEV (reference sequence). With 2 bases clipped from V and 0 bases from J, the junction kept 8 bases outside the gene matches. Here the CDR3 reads CASSLTGTGYMNTEAFF. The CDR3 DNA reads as TGTGCCAGCAGTTTAACTGGGACAGGCTATATGAACACTGAAGCTTTCTTT.

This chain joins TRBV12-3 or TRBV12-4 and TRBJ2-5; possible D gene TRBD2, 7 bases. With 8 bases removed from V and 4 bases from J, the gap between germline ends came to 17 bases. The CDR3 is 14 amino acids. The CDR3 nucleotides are TGTGCCAGCCCCAATAGGGGGGGGGTAGAGACCCAGTACTTC. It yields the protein CASPNRGGVETQYF.

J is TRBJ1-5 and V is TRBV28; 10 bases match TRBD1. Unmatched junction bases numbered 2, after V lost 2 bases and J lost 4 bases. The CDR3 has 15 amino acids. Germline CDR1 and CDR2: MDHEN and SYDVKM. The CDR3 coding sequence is TGTGCCAGCAGTTTACCGGGACAGGGGAATCAGCCCCAGCATTTT. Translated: CASSLPGQGNQPQHF.

The CDR3 here is CASSGGSGSTYEQYF. CDR3 bases: TGTGCCAGCAGTGGGGGTAGCGGTAGTACCTACGAGCAGTACTTC. V usage is TRBV25-1 and J usage is TRBJ2-7, with D possibly matching TRBD2 (6 bases). Trimming stripped 4 bases from V and 2 bases from J, with 15 bases between. CDR3 length: 15 amino acids. Germline V lookup: CDR1 MGHDK, CDR2 SYGVNS.

The CDR3 region is CSARDFTGAPHEQYF. For the CDR3, the DNA is TGCAGTGCTAGAGACTTTACGGGAGCCCCCCACGAGCAGTACTTC. The chain uses TRBV20-1 and TRBJ2-4; D possibly corresponds to TRBD2 (6 bases). The J call may not be correct, given that the DNA end is closer to TRBJ2-7. In germline, CDR1 is DFQATT, CDR2 SNEGSKA (reference sequence). The CDR3 is 15 residues long.

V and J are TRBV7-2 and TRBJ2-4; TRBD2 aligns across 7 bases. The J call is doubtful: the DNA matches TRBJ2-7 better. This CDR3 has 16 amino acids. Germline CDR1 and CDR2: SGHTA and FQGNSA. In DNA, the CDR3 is TGTGCCAGCAGCTTAGCGGTGACTAGCCGACCCTACGAGCAGTACTTC. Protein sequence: CASSLAVTSRPYEQYF.

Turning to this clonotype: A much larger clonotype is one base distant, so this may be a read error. The CDR3 DNA is TGTGCCAAAAGAGTGGGGCAGGGGGACGATGGCTACACCTTC. Translating it yields CAKRVGQGDDGYTF. The gene calls are TRBV27 and TRBJ1-2; 7 nucleotides agree with TRBD1. Germline V CDR1 and CDR2: MNHEY, SMNVEV (reference sequence). V trimming: 10 bases; J trimming: 6 bases; junction bases outside the gene matches: 14. The CDR3 loop spans 14 amino acids.

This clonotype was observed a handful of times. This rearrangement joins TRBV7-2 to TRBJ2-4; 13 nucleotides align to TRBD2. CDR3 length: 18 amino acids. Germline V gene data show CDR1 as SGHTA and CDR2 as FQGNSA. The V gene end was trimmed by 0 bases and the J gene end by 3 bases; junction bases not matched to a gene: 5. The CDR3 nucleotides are TGTGCCAGCAGCTTAGCCCCACTAGCGGGAGGGGTCAAAAACATTCAGTACTTC. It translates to CASSLAPLAGGVKNIQYF. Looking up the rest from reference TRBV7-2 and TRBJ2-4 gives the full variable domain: GAGVSQSPSNKVTEKGKDVELRCDPISGHTALYWYRQSLGQGLEFLIYFQGNSAPDKSGLPSDRFSAERTGGSVSTLTIQRTQQEDSAVYLCASSLAPLAGGVKNIQYFGAGTRLSVL.

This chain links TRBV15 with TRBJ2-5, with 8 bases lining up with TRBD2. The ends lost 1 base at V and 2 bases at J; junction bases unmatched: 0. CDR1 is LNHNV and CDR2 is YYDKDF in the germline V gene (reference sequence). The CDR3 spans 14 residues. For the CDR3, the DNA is TGTGCCACCAGCAGAGTAGCGGGACAAGAGACCCAGTACTTC. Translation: CATSRVAGQETQYF.

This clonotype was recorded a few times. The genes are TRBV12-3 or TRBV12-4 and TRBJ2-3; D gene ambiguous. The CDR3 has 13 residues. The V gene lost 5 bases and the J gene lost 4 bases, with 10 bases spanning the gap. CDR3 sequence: CASSRGFSDTQYF. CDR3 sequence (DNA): TGTGCCAGCAGTCGTGGGTTTTCAGATACGCAGTATTTT.

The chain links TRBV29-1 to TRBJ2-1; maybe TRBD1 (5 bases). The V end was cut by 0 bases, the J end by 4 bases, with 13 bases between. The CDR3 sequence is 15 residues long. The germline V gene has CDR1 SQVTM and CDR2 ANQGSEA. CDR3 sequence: CSVEDLGNRYNEQFF. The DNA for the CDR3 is TGCAGCGTTGAAGATCTAGGGAACAGGTACAATGAGCAGTTCTTC.

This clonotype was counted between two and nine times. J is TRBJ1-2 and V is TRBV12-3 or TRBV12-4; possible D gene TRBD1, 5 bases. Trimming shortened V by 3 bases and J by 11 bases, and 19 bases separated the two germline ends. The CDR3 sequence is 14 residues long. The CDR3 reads CASSLGTSAKMYTF. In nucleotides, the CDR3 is TGTGCCAGCAGTTTGGGGACCTCCGCTAAGATGTACACCTTC.

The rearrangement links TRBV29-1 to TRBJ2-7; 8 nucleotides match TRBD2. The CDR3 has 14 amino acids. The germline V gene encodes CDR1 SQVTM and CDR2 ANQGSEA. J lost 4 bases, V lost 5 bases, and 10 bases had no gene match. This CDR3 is CSVRVKRERYEQYF. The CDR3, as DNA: TGCAGCGTTCGGGTAAAGCGGGAGAGGTACGAGCAGTACTTC.

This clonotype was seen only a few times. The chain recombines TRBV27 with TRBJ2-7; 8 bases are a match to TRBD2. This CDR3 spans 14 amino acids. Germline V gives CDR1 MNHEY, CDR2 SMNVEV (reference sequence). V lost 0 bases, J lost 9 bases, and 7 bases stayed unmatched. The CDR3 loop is CASSLSDGRAGQYF. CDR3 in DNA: TGTGCCAGCAGTTTATCTGACGGGAGGGCAGGGCAGTACTTC.

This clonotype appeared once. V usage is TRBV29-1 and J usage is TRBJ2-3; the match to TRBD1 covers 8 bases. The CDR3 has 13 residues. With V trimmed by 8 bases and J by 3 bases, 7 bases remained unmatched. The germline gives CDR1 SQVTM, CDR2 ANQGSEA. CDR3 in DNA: TGCAGCACCGGACAGGGCCTGACAGATACGCAGTATTTT. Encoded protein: CSTGQGLTDTQYF.

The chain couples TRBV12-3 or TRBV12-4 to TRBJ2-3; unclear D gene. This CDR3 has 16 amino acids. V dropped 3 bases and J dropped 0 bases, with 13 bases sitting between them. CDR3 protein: CASSLLPETSTDTQYF. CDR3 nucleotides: TGTGCCAGCAGTTTGCTCCCGGAAACTAGCACAGATACGCAGTATTTT.

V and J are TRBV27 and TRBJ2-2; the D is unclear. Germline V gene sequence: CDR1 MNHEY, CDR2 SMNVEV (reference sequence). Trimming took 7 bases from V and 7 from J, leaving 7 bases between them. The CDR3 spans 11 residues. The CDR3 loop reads CASKLLGELFF. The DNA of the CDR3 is TGTGCCAGCAAACTACTCGGGGAGCTGTTTTTT.

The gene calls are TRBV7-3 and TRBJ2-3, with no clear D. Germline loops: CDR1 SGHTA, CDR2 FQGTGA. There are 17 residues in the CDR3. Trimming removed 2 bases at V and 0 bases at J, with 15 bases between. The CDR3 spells CASSLYPTATSTDTQYF. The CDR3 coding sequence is TGTGCCAGCAGCTTATACCCGACTGCGACTAGCACAGATACGCAGTATTTT.

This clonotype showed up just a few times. CDR3 sequence: CASSFLGGNIQYF. CDR3 nucleotides: TGTGCCAGCAGTTTTCTAGGGGGGAACATTCAGTACTTC. The gene calls are TRBV28 and TRBJ2-4, with D perhaps being TRBD1 or TRBD2 (6 bases each). CDR1 is MDHEN, CDR2 SYDVKM, per germline. V was shortened by 3 bases and J by 7 bases, with 10 bases between the two germline ends. The CDR3 has 13 amino acids.

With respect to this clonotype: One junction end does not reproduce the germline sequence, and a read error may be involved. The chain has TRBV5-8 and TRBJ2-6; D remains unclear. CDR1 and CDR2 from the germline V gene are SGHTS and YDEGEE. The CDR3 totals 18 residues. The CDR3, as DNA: TGTGCTAGCAGCTCTACCTATCAAGACCGCTCTGGGGCCAACGTCCTGACTTTC. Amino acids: CASSSTYQDRSGANVLTF.

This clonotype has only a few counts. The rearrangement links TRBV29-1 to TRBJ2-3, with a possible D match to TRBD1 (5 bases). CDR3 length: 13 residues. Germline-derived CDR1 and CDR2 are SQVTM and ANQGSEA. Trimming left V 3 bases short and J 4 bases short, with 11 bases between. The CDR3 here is CSVDRQGPDTQYF. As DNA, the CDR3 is TGCAGCGTTGATAGGCAGGGCCCAGATACGCAGTATTTT.

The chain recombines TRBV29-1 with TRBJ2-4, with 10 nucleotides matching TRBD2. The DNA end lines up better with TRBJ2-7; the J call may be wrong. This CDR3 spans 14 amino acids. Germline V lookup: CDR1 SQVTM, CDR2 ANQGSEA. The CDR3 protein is CSVGTSGDSYEQYF. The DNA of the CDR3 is TGCAGCGTCGGTACTAGCGGGGATAGTTACGAGCAGTACTTC.

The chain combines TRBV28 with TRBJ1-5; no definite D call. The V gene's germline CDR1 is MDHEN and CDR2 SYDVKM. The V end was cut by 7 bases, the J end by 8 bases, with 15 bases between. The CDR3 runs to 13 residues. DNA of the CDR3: TGTGCCAGCAATCGGGATCTCTGGGAGCCCCAGCATTTT. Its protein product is CASNRDLWEPQHF. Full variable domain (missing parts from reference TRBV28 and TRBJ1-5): DVKVTQSSRYLVKRTGEKVFLECVQDMDHENMFWYRQDPGLGLRLIYFSYDVKMKEKGDIPEGYSVSREKKERFSLILESASTNQTSMYLCASNRDLWEPQHFGDGTRLSIL.

The CDR3 region is CAIGGFPNTGELFF. The DNA of the CDR3 is TGTGCCATCGGCGGCTTTCCTAACACCGGGGAGCTGTTTTTT. The J gene is TRBJ2-2, the V gene TRBV10-3; D ambiguous. Trimming cost V 8 bases and J 2 bases, with 12 bases left between them. The CDR3 sequence is 14 residues long. The germline V gene encodes CDR1 ENHRY and CDR2 SYGVKD.